One sample yielded the 6 T cell receptor beta chains listed below, sequenced in a study of CD8 T cells in ankylosing spondylitis (dated by TCRdb to 2016 to 2017). The method behind the library was 5' RACE. TCRdb lists the instrument as Illumina HiSeq 2500. TCRdb reran the public reads through fastp at Q25 and MiXCR, keeping productive beta chains. CDR3 protein duplicates are merged, each entry listing the most common genes and DNA. In all, the sample holds tens of thousands of distinct CDR3 sequences, and 27% of those were seen once. The top ten hold 55% to 75% of the sample. Sequenced input: blood, either unsorted or a sorted T cell fraction (not recorded which). Receptor source: a male donor with ankylosing spondylitis or in good health (not recorded which).

The CDR3 bases are TGCGCCAGCAGCTTACCTCGGGCCAGGGGTCGCGAGCAGTACTTC. Translated: CASSLPRARGREQYF. The gene calls are TRBV5-1 and TRBJ2-7; weak D call: TRBD1 (6 bases). V was shortened by 2 bases and J by 6 bases, with 18 bases between the two germline ends. Germline CDR1 and CDR2: SGHRS and YFSETQ. This CDR3 is built from 15 residues.

This clonotype was detected many times. The chain employs TRBV5-1 and TRBJ2-1, with unresolved D. The V gene lost 2 bases and the J gene lost 0 bases, with 9 bases spanning the gap. Germline V gene sequence: CDR1 SGHRS, CDR2 YFSETQ. This CDR3 has 15 amino acids. The CDR3 is CASSFFRSSYNEQFF. For the CDR3, the DNA is TGCGCCAGCAGCTTTTTTCGGAGCTCCTACAATGAGCAGTTCTTC.

V and J are TRBV5-1 and TRBJ2-3, with 8 positions matching TRBD2. V was clipped by 6 bases and J by 4 bases; unmatched bases: 7. The CDR3 spans 14 residues. Germline V gene lookup returns CDR1 SGHRS and CDR2 YFSETQ. CDR3 residues: CASNKRESADTQYF. In DNA, the CDR3 is TGCGCCAGCAATAAGCGGGAGTCAGCAGATACGCAGTATTTT.

This clonotype has ten or more counts. This chain joins TRBV7-9 and TRBJ2-1; the match to TRBD2 covers 7 bases. The CDR3 is made up of 14 amino acids. V trimming: 10 bases; J trimming: 6 bases; junction bases outside the gene matches: 12. The germline V gene encodes CDR1 SEHNR and CDR2 FQNEAQ (reference sequence). The CDR3 loop is CATTLALKGNEQFF. Written as DNA, the CDR3 is TGTGCCACAACACTAGCGCTCAAGGGCAATGAGCAGTTCTTC.

The chain couples TRBV5-1 to TRBJ2-7; 9 nucleotides agree with TRBD1. Germline lookup yields CDR1 SGHRS and CDR2 YFSETQ. J was trimmed by 1 base and V by 0 bases; bases with no gene match: 5. The CDR3 is 16 residues long. DNA for the CDR3: TGCGCCAGCAGCTTGGCTACCGGGACAGGGTCCTACGAGCAGTACTTC. This codes for CASSLATGTGSYEQYF. The full variable domain, completed using reference TRBV5-1 and TRBJ2-7, is KAGVTQTPRYLIKTRGQQVTLSCSPISGHRSVSWYQQTPGQGLQFLFEYFSETQRNKGNFPGRFSGRQFSNSRSEMNVSTLELGDSALYLCASSLATGTGSYEQYFGPGTRLTVT.

The chain has TRBV5-6 and TRBJ2-1, with 8 nucleotides matching TRBD2. Trimming took 2 bases from V and 10 from J; bases not matched to a gene: 11. Germline values: CDR1 SGHDT, CDR2 YYEEEE. CDR3 length equals 15 residues. The CDR3 sequence is CASSFNGLAAVEQFF. CDR3 nucleotides: TGTGCCAGCAGCTTCAACGGACTAGCCGCCGTCGAGCAGTTCTTC.